Each of the 15 T cell receptor beta chains below was sequenced from the same sample in a study of shared clonotypes between healthy human individuals. Only in-frame clones appear in the TCRdb table, and some are missing; sequencing was by immunoSEQ multiplex PCR. The sample records 550,000 to 700,000 clones, around 73% being singletons. Sequencing was performed on memory CD4+ T cells sorted from blood. Subset defined: CD45RA-negative fraction. These receptors originate from a woman aged 25 to 39 in good health.

This clone appeared many times. Other DNA sequences of this sample code for an identical CDR3. DNA of the CDR3: TGTGCCAGCAGTTTAGTCTACGAGCAGTACTTC. It codes for CASSLVYEQYF. This chain joins TRBV28 and TRBJ2-7; D uncertain. This CDR3 has 11 residues. CDR1 is MDHEN and CDR2 is SYDVKM in the germline V gene. Between the trimmed V and J ends, which lost 2 bases and 3 bases, there was a span of 2 bases.

The chain links TRBV5-1 to TRBJ2-3, with D uncertain. This CDR3 contains 14 residues. The germline V gene encodes CDR1 SGHRS and CDR2 YFSETQ. The germline V and J ends were trimmed by 5 bases and 3 bases, with 13 bases remaining between them. The CDR3 DNA is TGCGCCAGCAGGATGAACTTACCTACAGATACGCAGTATTTT. It encodes CASRMNLPTDTQYF.

The V gene is TRBV5-1, the J gene TRBJ1-1; D gene uncertain. The CDR3 has 13 amino acids. V lost 2 bases to trimming and J lost 4 bases, with 9 bases between them. From germline, CDR1 is SGHRS and CDR2 YFSETQ. The CDR3 DNA is TGCGCCAGCAGCTTTTACACGGGCACTGAAGCTTTCTTT. It codes for CASSFYTGTEAFF.

A remark on this clone: The sample holds other DNA sequences that translate to the same CDR3. The chain uses TRBV29-1 and TRBJ2-5; TRBD1 aligns across 7 bases. CDR1 is SQVTM, CDR2 ANQGSEA, per germline. Trimming took 6 bases from V and 5 from J; bases not matched to a gene: 6. The CDR3 spans 12 residues. The CDR3 coding sequence is TGCAGCGTCAGACAGGGTGACGAGACCCAGTACTTC. Residues: CSVRQGDETQYF.

This rearrangement joins TRBV6-5 to TRBJ2-7; 9 positions agree with TRBD2. The CDR3 runs 15 residues. V lost 6 bases and J lost 7; bases outside the gene matches: 13. CDR1 and CDR2 (germline): MNHEY, SVGAGI. CDR3 residues: CASSPRIAGAGEQYF. DNA of the CDR3: TGTGCCAGCAGCCCCCGGATAGCGGGAGCGGGGGAGCAGTACTTC.

V usage is TRBV10-2 and J usage is TRBJ1-5; D not certain. V gave up 3 bases and J gave up 0 bases, with 9 bases separating them. Germline V CDR1 and CDR2: WSHSY, SAAADI. This CDR3 has 15 residues. CDR3 DNA sequence: TGCGCCAGCAGTGACCGGGGTTATAGCAATCAGCCCCAGCATTTT. Protein: CASSDRGYSNQPQHF.

The chain recombines TRBV5-1 with TRBJ2-5, with a possible D match to TRBD2 (6 bases). The J call could be wrong; TRBJ2-7 is a better fit for the DNA end. Germline V CDR1 and CDR2: SGHRS, YFSETQ. This CDR3 has 14 amino acids. The CDR3 loop is CASSLRGSTYEQYF. The CDR3 nucleotides read TGCGCCAGCAGCTTGCGGGGGAGCACCTACGAGCAGTACTTC.

This chain connects TRBV6-6 to TRBJ2-7, with unresolved D. Per the germline V gene, CDR1 is MNHNY and CDR2 is SVGAGI (reference sequence). The V end was cut by 4 bases, the J end by 1 base, with 14 bases between. The length of the CDR3 is 15 residues. CDR3 in amino acids: CASSSSRTVSYEQYF. In nucleotides, the CDR3 is TGTGCCAGCAGTTCATCCCGGACGGTTTCCTACGAGCAGTACTTC.

The chain combines TRBV29-1 with TRBJ2-3, with TRBD2 identical over 11 bases. The trim removed 4 bases at V and 4 bases at J, leaving 10 bases unmatched. Germline V gives CDR1 SQVTM, CDR2 ANQGSEA. The CDR3 has 16 amino acids. CDR3 sequence reads: CSVVEIAGGPSDTQYF. The DNA for the CDR3 is TGCAGCGTTGTCGAGATAGCGGGAGGGCCCTCAGATACGCAGTATTTT.

The rearrangement joins TRBV6-5 to TRBJ1-2; TRBD1 matches at 7 bases. CDR1 MNHEY and CDR2 SVGAGI come from the germline V gene. CDR3 length: 13 amino acids. The V and J ends lost 2 bases and 11 bases, in that order; junction bases with no gene match: 8. The CDR3 DNA is TGTGCCAGCAGTTACGGGAGACAGGGAGGGTACACCTTC. Protein sequence: CASSYGRQGGYTF.

This clone was observed a single time. The chain links TRBV10-2 to TRBJ1-2; TRBD1 might be the D (6 bases). With 6 bases removed from V and 6 bases from J, the gap between germline ends came to 17 bases. CDR1 is WSHSY, CDR2 SAAADI, per germline. This CDR3 contains 14 residues. The CDR3 sequence: CASSPTGRPHGYTF. CDR3 bases: TGCGCCAGCAGCCCGACAGGAAGGCCCCATGGCTACACCTTC.

Ten or more counts support this clone. This chain links TRBV7-9 with TRBJ2-5, with 7 nucleotides matching TRBD2. There are 15 residues in the CDR3. Germline CDR1 is SEHNR and CDR2 is FQNEAQ (reference sequence). V lost 5 bases and J lost 9; bases outside the gene matches: 15. This chain's CDR3 is CASSHGGSQGAAQYF. CDR3 nucleotide sequence: TGTGCCAGCAGCCACGGGGGGTCCCAAGGGGCAGCCCAGTACTTC. The full variable domain, its missing parts supplied by reference TRBV7-9 and TRBJ2-5, is DTGVSQNPRHKITKRGQNVTFRCDPISEHNRLYWYRQTLGQGPEFLTYFQNEAQLEKSRLLSDRFSAERPKGSFSTLEIQRTEQGDSAMYLCASSHGGSQGAAQYFGPGTRLLVL.

Turning to this clone: Other nucleotide sequences in the sample specify the same CDR3. The V call is TRBV5-1, the J call TRBJ2-1, with TRBD2 matching over 7 bases. Germline V gene sequence: CDR1 SGHRS, CDR2 YFSETQ. The CDR3 runs 15 residues. V shed 2 bases, J shed 1 base, and the junction held 3 bases outside the gene matches. Here the CDR3 reads CASSLGAGSYNEQFF. CDR3 nucleotide sequence: TGCGCCAGCAGCTTAGGAGCGGGGTCCTACAATGAGCAGTTCTTC.

V usage is TRBV6-1 and J usage is TRBJ2-7; TRBD2 agrees at 9 bases. The length of the CDR3 is 17 residues. The V and J ends lost 4 bases and 2 bases, in that order; junction bases with no gene match: 12. Germline V gene sequence: CDR1 MNHNS, CDR2 SASEGT. CDR3 sequence (DNA): TGTGCCAGCAGTGCCGCGGGGGGGGCAGGGTACGCCTACGAGCAGTACTTC. It translates to CASSAAGGAGYAYEQYF.

Comments on this clone: The same CDR3 arises from other DNA sequences in this sample as well. V is TRBV29-1 and J is TRBJ1-1, with TRBD1 as a possible D gene (5 bases). The CDR3 is 12 residues long. Germline V gene lookup returns CDR1 SQVTM and CDR2 ANQGSEA. Trimming took 6 bases from V and 1 from J, leaving 9 bases between them. The CDR3, as DNA: TGCAGCGTAGTTGGGGGGAACACTGAAGCTTTCTTT. As protein: CSVVGGNTEAFF.